Below, one TCR beta chain is given with its context. Its target is not known. Between the trimmed V and J ends, which lost 4 bases and 3 bases, there was a span of 7 bases. CDR1 is DFQATT, CDR2 SNEGSKA, per germline (reference sequence). The CDR3 length is 11 residues. Sequencing used immunoSEQ multiplex PCR; TCRdb keeps in-frame clones, though not all of them. This sample yields 150,000 to 200,000 clones, of which 94% are seen a single time; approximately 0.64% belongs to the top ten. This specimen belongs to a study of T cell responses to AZD1222 COVID-19 vaccine. The study's findings and limits: Clonal diversity may have been underestimated, and the donors were mostly white British, with more females than males.

The V and J genes are TRBV20-1 and TRBJ2-7, with no clear D. The sequenced sample was peripheral blood, obtained on day 0 of AZD1222 vaccination. The TCR originated in an adult in good health. This chain's CDR3 is CSANYYYEQYF. The CDR3 nucleotides are TGCAGTGCTAACTACTACTACGAGCAGTACTTC.